This T cell receptor (beta chain) stems from a study of OX40 agonist ivuxolimab in advanced cancers. The data were produced by immunoSEQ multiplex PCR, yet TCRdb's version contains in-frame clones alone and is incomplete. Among some 73,000 clones listed, roughly 86% were seen once. Germline V gene sequence: CDR1 LGHNA, CDR2 YNFKEQ. Between the trimmed V and J ends, which lost 0 bases and 8 bases, there was a span of 11 bases. The CDR3 runs to 15 residues. The sequenced sample was CD4+ or CD8+ T cells sorted from blood, obtained in a trial of the OX40 agonist ivuxolimab. V and J are TRBV4-2 and TRBJ1-6; D is unclear. This receptor was taken from an adult with an advanced solid tumor such as melanoma, head and neck, liver or kidney cancer. For the CDR3, the DNA is TGTGCCAGCAGCCAAGAAGGCAGGATTGATTCACCCCTCCACTTT. Its translation: CASSQEGRIDSPLHF.